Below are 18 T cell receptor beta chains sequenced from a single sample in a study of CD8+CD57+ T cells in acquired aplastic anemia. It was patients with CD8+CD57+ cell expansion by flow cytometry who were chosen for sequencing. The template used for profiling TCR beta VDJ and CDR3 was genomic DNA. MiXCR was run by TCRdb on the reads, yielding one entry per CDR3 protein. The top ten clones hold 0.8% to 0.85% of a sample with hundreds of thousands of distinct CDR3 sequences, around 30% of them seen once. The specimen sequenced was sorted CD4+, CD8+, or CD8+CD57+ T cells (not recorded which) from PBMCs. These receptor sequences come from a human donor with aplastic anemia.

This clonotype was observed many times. DNA for the CDR3: TGTGCCAGCAGCTCCGGGGGCAGCACAGATACGCAGTATTTT. It is translated as CASSSGGSTDTQYF. This rearrangement joins TRBV7-9 to TRBJ2-3; D tentatively fits TRBD1 or TRBD2 (6 bases each). The CDR3 spans 14 residues. V gave up 4 bases and J gave up 0 bases, with 8 bases separating them. CDR1 SEHNR and CDR2 FQNEAQ come from the germline V gene (reference sequence).

The CDR3 loop reads CASSFDSSLTGNTIYF. CDR3 sequence (DNA): TGTGCCAGCAGTTTCGACAGTTCCCTTACTGGAAACACCATATATTTT. The chain has TRBV12-3 or TRBV12-4 and TRBJ1-3; D possibly corresponds to TRBD1 (5 bases). Trimming cost V 3 bases and J 2 bases, with 14 bases left between them. The CDR3 is made up of 16 amino acids.

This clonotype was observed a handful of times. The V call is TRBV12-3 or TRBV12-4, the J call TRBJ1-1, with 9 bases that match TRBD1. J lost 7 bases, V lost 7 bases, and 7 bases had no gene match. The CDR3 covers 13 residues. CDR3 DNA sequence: TGTGCCAGCATTCCGACAGGGGGTGGTGAAGCTTTCTTT. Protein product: CASIPTGGGEAFF.

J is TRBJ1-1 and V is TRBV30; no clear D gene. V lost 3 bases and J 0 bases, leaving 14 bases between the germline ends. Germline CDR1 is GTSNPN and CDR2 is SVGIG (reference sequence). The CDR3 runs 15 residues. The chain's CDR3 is CAWRDLSLVNTEAFF. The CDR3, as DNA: TGTGCCTGGAGGGATCTTTCTCTCGTGAACACTGAAGCTTTCTTT.

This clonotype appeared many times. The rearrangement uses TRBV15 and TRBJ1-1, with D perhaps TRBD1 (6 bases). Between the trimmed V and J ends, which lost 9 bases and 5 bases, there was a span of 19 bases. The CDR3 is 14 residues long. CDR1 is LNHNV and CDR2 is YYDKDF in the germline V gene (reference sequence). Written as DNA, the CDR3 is TGTGCCACTATGGAGAGTCAGGGGAGGACTGAAGCTTTCTTT. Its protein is CATMESQGRTEAFF.

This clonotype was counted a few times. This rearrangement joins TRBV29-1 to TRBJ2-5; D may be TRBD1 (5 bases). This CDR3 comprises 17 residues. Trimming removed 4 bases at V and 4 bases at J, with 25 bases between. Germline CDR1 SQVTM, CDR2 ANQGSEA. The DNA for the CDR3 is TGCAGCGTTGGGAAGAAGGGGCGGACCCCAAAGGGAGAGACCCAGTACTTC. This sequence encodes CSVGKKGRTPKGETQYF.

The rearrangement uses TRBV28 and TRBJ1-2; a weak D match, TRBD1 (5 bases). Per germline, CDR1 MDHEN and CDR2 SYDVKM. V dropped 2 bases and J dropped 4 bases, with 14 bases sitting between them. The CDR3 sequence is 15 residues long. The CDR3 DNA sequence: TGTGCCAGCAGTTTACGAGCTGGGGGTGCCTATGGCTACACCTTC. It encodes CASSLRAGGAYGYTF.

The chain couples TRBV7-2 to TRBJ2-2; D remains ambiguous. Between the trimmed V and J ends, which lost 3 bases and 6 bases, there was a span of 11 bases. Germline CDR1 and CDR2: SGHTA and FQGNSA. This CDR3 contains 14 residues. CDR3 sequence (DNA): TGTGCCAGCAGCTTCGCCAGAGCCGCCGGGGAGCTGTTTTTT. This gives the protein CASSFARAAGELFF.

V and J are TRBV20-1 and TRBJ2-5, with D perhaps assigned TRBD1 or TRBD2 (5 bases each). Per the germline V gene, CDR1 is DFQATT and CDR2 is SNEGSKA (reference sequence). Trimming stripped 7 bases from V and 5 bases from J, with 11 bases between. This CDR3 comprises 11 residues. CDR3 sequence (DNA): TGCAGTGGGGGGAGTGCTGAGACCCAGTACTTC. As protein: CSGGSAETQYF.

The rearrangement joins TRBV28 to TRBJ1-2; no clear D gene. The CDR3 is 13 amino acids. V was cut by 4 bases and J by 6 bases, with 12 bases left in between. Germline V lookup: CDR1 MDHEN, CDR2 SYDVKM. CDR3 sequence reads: CASSWTPPHGYTF. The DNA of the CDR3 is TGTGCCAGCAGTTGGACCCCCCCGCATGGCTACACCTTC.

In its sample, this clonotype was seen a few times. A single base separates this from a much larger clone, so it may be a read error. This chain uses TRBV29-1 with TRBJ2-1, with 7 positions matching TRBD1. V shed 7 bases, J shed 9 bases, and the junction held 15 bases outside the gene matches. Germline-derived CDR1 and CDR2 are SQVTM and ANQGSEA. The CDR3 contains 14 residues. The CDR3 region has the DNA TGCAGCGCTGCCAAGAGTAACAGGGGCGGTGAGCAGTTCTTC. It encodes CSAAKSNRGGEQFF.

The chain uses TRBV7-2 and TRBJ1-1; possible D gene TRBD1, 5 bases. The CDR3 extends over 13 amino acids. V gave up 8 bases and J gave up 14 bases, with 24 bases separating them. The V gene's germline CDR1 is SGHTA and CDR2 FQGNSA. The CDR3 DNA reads TGTGCCAGCGTTAGTCAATTGGGGCCCCTCGAATTCTTT. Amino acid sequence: CASVSQLGPLEFF.

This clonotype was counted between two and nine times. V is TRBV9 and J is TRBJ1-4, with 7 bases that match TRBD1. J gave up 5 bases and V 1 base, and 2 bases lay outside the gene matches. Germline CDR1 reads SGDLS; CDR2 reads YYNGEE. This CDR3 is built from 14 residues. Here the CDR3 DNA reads TGTGCCAGCAGCGTAACGACAGGGAATGAAAAACTGTTTTTT. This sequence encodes CASSVTTGNEKLFF. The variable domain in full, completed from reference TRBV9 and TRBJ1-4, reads DSGVTQTPKHLITATGQRVTLRCSPRSGDLSVYWYQQSLDQGLQFLIQYYNGEERAKGNILERFSAQQFPDLHSELNLSSLELGDSALYFCASSVTTGNEKLFFGSGTQLSVL.

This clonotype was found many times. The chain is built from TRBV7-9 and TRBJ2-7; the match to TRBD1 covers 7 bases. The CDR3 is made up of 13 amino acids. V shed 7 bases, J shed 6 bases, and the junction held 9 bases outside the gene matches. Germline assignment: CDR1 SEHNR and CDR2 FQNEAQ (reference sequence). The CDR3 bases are TGTGCCAGCACCGACAGGGAACTCAGCGAGCAGTACTTC. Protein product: CASTDRELSEQYF. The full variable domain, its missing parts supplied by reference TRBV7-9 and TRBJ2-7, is DTGVSQNPRHKITKRGQNVTFRCDPISEHNRLYWYRQTLGQGPEFLTYFQNEAQLEKSRLLSDRFSAERPKGSFSTLEIQRTEQGDSAMYLCASTDRELSEQYFGPGTRLTVT.

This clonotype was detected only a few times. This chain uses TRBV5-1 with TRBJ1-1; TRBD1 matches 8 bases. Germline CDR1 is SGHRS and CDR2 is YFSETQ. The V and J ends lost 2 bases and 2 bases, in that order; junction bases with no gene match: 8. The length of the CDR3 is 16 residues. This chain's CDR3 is CASSFGQGARNTEAFF. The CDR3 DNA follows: TGCGCCAGCAGCTTTGGCCAGGGGGCAAGAAACACTGAAGCTTTCTTT.

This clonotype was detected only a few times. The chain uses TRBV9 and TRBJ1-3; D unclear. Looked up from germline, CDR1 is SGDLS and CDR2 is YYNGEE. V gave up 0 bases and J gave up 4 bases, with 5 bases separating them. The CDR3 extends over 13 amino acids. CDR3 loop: CASSVAEGNTIYF. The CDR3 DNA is TGTGCCAGCAGCGTAGCCGAAGGAAACACCATATATTTT.

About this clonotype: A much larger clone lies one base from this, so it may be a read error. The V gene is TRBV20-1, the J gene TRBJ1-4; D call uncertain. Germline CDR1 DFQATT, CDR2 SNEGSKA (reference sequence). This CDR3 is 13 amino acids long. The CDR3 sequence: CSARGLTNEKLSF. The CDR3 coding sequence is TGCAGTGCTAGAGGGCTAACTAATGAAAAACTGTCTTTT.

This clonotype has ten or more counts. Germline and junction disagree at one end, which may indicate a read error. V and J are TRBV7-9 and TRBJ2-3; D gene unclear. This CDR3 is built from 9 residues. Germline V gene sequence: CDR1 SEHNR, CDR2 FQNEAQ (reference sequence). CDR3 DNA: TGTGCCAGCAGCACCGAGGTCGATTTT. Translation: CASSTEVDF.